The present entry profiles one T cell receptor beta chain with its context. Its specificity is unknown. Germline V lookup: CDR1 MDHEN, CDR2 SYDVKM. The CDR3 spans 14 residues. Trimming took off 8 bases at V and 0 bases at J, with 8 bases between the two ends. This specimen belongs to a study of shared clonotypes between healthy human individuals. Findings of the study overall: It was anticipated that sequencing depth would influence how many clonotypes donors shared.

PCR replicates from unsorted PBMC used around 320 ng DNA, and this amount was roughly 33,000 T cell genomes. The repertoire was sequenced with immunoSEQ multiplex PCR; TCRdb's copy has only in-frame clones and lacks some. The sample includes more than 450,000 clones, more than 65% of them seen just once. This clonotype was sampled from a woman between 35 and 50 years old in good health. Some clones in this sample may be carry-over from other donors' samples. The chain combines TRBV28 with TRBJ2-6, with D unresolved. Sequenced material: PBMCs. The chain's CDR3 is CASGVRSGANVLTF. CDR3 in DNA: TGTGCCAGCGGGGTTCGCTCTGGGGCCAACGTCCTGACTTTC.